These 21 T cell receptor beta chains were sequenced from one sample in a study of blood T cell repertoires in COVID-19. This table comes from immunoSEQ multiplex PCR, and its TCRdb copy is limited to in-frame clones, with some not included. This sample yields more than 200,000 clones, of which about 86% are seen a single time; more than 8.5% belongs to the top ten. Sequencing used peripheral blood. The source of these receptors is a woman between 45 and 65 years old with COVID-19, enrolled during active disease.

This clone was picked up one time. The rearrangement uses TRBV13 and TRBJ2-2, with 9 bases identical to TRBD2. V lost 5 bases to trimming and J lost 6 bases; unmatched junction nucleotides: 10. This CDR3 comprises 16 residues. Germline assignment: CDR1 PRHDT and CDR2 FYEKMQ (reference sequence). The CDR3 bases are TGTGCCAGCAGCCAAGATAGCGGGGGCCCTCCCGGGGAGCTGTTTTTT. It yields the protein CASSQDSGGPPGELFF.

The chain joins TRBV18 to TRBJ1-1; D is uncertain. V was shortened by 1 base and J by 4 bases, with 22 bases between the two germline ends. The CDR3 totals 18 residues. The germline CDR1 and CDR2 sequences are KGHSH and LQKENI. CDR3 in DNA: TGTGCCAGCTCACCACGTAGGGAGGTGGGGTTAATGTCCACTGAAGCTTTCTTT. It yields the protein CASSPRREVGLMSTEAFF.

About this clone: This CDR3 is also generated by other DNA sequences in the sample. The V gene is TRBV9, the J gene TRBJ2-7, with a tentative D call TRBD2 (7 bases). CDR3 length: 15 amino acids. Per the germline V gene, CDR1 is SGDLS and CDR2 is YYNGEE. Deletions cut 0 bases from V and 4 bases from J, with 14 bases between. The CDR3 nucleotides are TGTGCCAGCAGCGTAGCTCCGGGGGGCGATTACGAGCAGTACTTC. This codes for CASSVAPGGDYEQYF. The full variable domain, its missing parts supplied by reference TRBV9 and TRBJ2-7, is DSGVTQTPKHLITATGQRVTLRCSPRSGDLSVYWYQQSLDQGLQFLIQYYNGEERAKGNILERFSAQQFPDLHSELNLSSLELGDSALYFCASSVAPGGDYEQYFGPGTRLTVT.

This clone was observed at least ten times. CDR3 coding DNA: TGTGCCAGCAGCTACGAGGGTTTTACCGAGGGCAATGAGCAGTTCTTC. It yields the protein CASSYEGFTEGNEQFF. The chain links TRBV7-2 to TRBJ2-1; the D gene is possibly TRBD2 (5 bases). Looked up from germline, CDR1 is SGHTA and CDR2 is FQGNSA. The V and J ends lost 4 bases and 6 bases respectively, with 19 bases between them. The CDR3 extends over 16 amino acids. Variable domain in full (rest from reference TRBV7-2 and TRBJ2-1): GAGVSQSPSNKVTEKGKDVELRCDPISGHTALYWYRQSLGQGLEFLIYFQGNSAPDKSGLPSDRFSAERTGGSVSTLTIQRTQQEDSAVYLCASSYEGFTEGNEQFFGPGTRLTVL.

The V and J genes are TRBV11-2 and TRBJ2-5, with 9 bases matching TRBD2. V was pared by 4 bases and J by 5 bases, with 5 bases of the junction left unmatched. Germline V gene lookup returns CDR1 SGHAT and CDR2 FQNNGV. The CDR3 consists of 14 residues. The CDR3 sequence: CASSSWAGGETQYF. The CDR3 DNA follows: TGTGCCAGCAGCTCCTGGGCGGGAGGGGAGACCCAGTACTTC.

This clone was seen once. The chain uses TRBV2 and TRBJ1-2; unclear D gene. Germline V gene data show CDR1 as SNHLY and CDR2 as FYNNEI. V was shortened by 6 bases and J by 2 bases, with 13 bases between the two germline ends. CDR3 length: 14 amino acids. The CDR3 DNA reads TGTGCCAGCAGGCCAGGTTCTCTCAACTATGGCTACACCTTC. It yields the protein CASRPGSLNYGYTF.

This clone occurred once. The chain links TRBV5-1 to TRBJ1-2, with a possible D match to TRBD1 (5 bases). The CDR3 sequence is 15 residues long. The V and J ends lost 5 bases and 4 bases respectively, with 18 bases between them. Germline V gene lookup returns CDR1 SGHRS and CDR2 YFSETQ. The CDR3 nucleotides are TGCGCCAGCAGGCTCGGGGGGGAAAACTTCTATGGCTACACCTTC. Protein: CASRLGGENFYGYTF.

The chain employs TRBV4-1 and TRBJ1-5; the D gene is possibly TRBD1 (6 bases). Trimming cost V 3 bases and J 6 bases, with 15 bases left between them. The CDR3 contains 15 residues. The germline gives CDR1 MGHRA, CDR2 YSYEKL. The CDR3 sequence is CASSHTGIVGQPQHF. In nucleotides, the CDR3 is TGCGCCAGCAGCCACACAGGGATCGTAGGTCAGCCCCAGCATTTT.

This chain connects TRBV24-1 to TRBJ2-7; 15 bases match TRBD2. CDR3 length: 15 amino acids. CDR1 is KGHDR and CDR2 is SFDVKD in the germline V gene. Unmatched junction bases numbered 5, after V lost 5 bases and J lost 7 bases. The CDR3 is CATSASGTSGGEQYF. The CDR3 DNA is TGTGCCACCAGTGCCTCCGGGACTAGCGGGGGGGAGCAGTACTTC.

The chain carries TRBV6-5 and TRBJ1-1; 10 nucleotides line up with TRBD1. From germline, CDR1 is MNHEY and CDR2 SVGAGI. CDR3 length: 14 residues. Trimming removed 5 bases from V and 5 bases from J; junction bases left unmatched: 5. The CDR3, as DNA: TGTGCCAGCAGTCCGGGACAGGGGTATACTGAAGCTTTCTTT. Translating it yields CASSPGQGYTEAFF.

This rearrangement joins TRBV15 to TRBJ1-6; D uncertain. With 0 bases removed from V and 7 bases from J, the gap between germline ends came to 10 bases. Germline CDR1 and CDR2: LNHNV and YYDKDF (reference sequence). The CDR3 length is 15 residues. In DNA form, the CDR3 reads TGTGCCACCAGCAGAGATGGGTCGGGGAATTCACCCCTCCACTTT. As protein: CATSRDGSGNSPLHF.

This chain connects TRBV7-2 to TRBJ2-3; D ambiguous. Germline CDR1 and CDR2: SGHTA and FQGNSA. Trimming took 3 bases from V and 6 from J, leaving 7 bases between them. This CDR3 is 12 amino acids long. The CDR3: CASSFTRDTQYF. CDR3 in DNA: TGTGCCAGCAGCTTCACTCGTGATACGCAGTATTTT.

This clone was seen only once. The chain carries TRBV28 and TRBJ2-5; TRBD2 might be the D (5 bases). Germline CDR1 MDHEN, CDR2 SYDVKM. CDR3 length: 14 amino acids. Between the trimmed V and J ends, which lost 6 bases and 4 bases, there was a span of 15 bases. The chain's CDR3 is CASRGTRAGETQYF. CDR3 nucleotides: TGTGCCAGCAGGGGTACGAGGGCAGGAGAGACCCAGTACTTC.

The rearrangement uses TRBV4-1 and TRBJ1-4; possible D gene TRBD1, 5 bases. The ends were cut back, 0 bases at V and 5 bases at J, with 10 bases in the middle. Germline V gene lookup returns CDR1 MGHRA and CDR2 YSYEKL. This CDR3 comprises 15 residues. The CDR3 DNA sequence: TGCGCCAGCAGCCAAGATCCAGGGTTCAATGAAAAACTGTTTTTT. Translated, it gives CASSQDPGFNEKLFF.

This chain connects TRBV19 to TRBJ2-2; D gene uncertain. The CDR3 length is 13 residues. The V gene's germline CDR1 is LNHDA and CDR2 SQIVND (reference sequence). The V end was cut by 5 bases, the J end by 5 bases, with 9 bases between. CDR3 sequence: CASSPSRTGELFF. The CDR3 DNA is TGTGCCAGTAGTCCCTCGAGGACCGGGGAGCTGTTTTTT.

The rearrangement links TRBV11-2 to TRBJ2-1; no clear D gene. The germline V gene has CDR1 SGHAT and CDR2 FQNNGV. The germline V and J ends were trimmed by 1 base and 6 bases, with 10 bases remaining between them. The CDR3 is made up of 14 amino acids. CDR3 sequence: CASSLGEFTNEQFF. CDR3 DNA sequence: TGTGCCAGCAGCTTAGGTGAGTTTACCAATGAGCAGTTCTTC.

The chain carries TRBV6-2 or TRBV6-3 and TRBJ2-1, with 9 nucleotides matching TRBD2. CDR1 MNHEY and CDR2 SVGEGT come from the germline V gene. The J segment lost 7 bases and the V segment lost 2 bases, leaving 9 bases of the junction unmatched. The CDR3 has 16 residues. CDR3 nucleotide sequence: TGTGCCAGCAGTTACCCCGGACTAGCGCGAGTGAATGAGCAGTTCTTC. It is translated as CASSYPGLARVNEQFF.

CDR3 amino acids: CASSPKGQGNQPQHF. The DNA of the CDR3 is TGTGCCAGCTCACCAAAGGGACAGGGGAATCAGCCCCAGCATTTT. The chain couples TRBV18 to TRBJ1-5; 10 bases align to TRBD1. Per germline, CDR1 KGHSH and CDR2 LQKENI. Unmatched junction bases numbered 2, after V lost 2 bases and J lost 4 bases. The CDR3 is 15 amino acids.

This chain links TRBV2 with TRBJ1-2, with TRBD1 matching over 7 bases. Germline V lookup: CDR1 SNHLY, CDR2 FYNNEI. The V gene end was trimmed by 2 bases and the J gene end by 6 bases; junction bases not matched to a gene: 6. The CDR3 loop spans 14 amino acids. CDR3 sequence (DNA): TGTGCCAGCAGTGAACTGACAGGGAGACATGGCTACACCTTC. Translated: CASSELTGRHGYTF.

This chain uses TRBV7-9 with TRBJ1-4; 9 bases line up with TRBD1. CDR1 and CDR2 (germline): SEHNR, FQNEAQ (reference sequence). V shed 1 base, J shed 8 bases, and the junction held 11 bases outside the gene matches. The CDR3 extends over 17 amino acids. The chain's CDR3 is CASSLVILGQGGEKLFF. The CDR3 coding sequence is TGTGCCAGCAGCTTAGTAATTTTGGGACAGGGAGGCGAAAAACTGTTTTTT. Filled out from reference TRBV7-9 and TRBJ1-4, the complete variable domain reads DTGVSQNPRHKITKRGQNVTFRCDPISEHNRLYWYRQTLGQGPEFLTYFQNEAQLEKSRLLSDRFSAERPKGSFSTLEIQRTEQGDSAMYLCASSLVILGQGGEKLFFGSGTQLSVL.

The chain links TRBV4-1 to TRBJ2-3; 9 nucleotides line up with TRBD2. The CDR3 has 14 residues. Germline V gene data show CDR1 as MGHRA and CDR2 as YSYEKL. The V segment lost 4 bases and the J segment 4 bases; nucleotides outside the gene matches: 3. CDR3 protein: CASSPSGAPDTQYF. CDR3 nucleotide sequence: TGCGCCAGCAGCCCTAGCGGGGCCCCAGATACGCAGTATTTT.